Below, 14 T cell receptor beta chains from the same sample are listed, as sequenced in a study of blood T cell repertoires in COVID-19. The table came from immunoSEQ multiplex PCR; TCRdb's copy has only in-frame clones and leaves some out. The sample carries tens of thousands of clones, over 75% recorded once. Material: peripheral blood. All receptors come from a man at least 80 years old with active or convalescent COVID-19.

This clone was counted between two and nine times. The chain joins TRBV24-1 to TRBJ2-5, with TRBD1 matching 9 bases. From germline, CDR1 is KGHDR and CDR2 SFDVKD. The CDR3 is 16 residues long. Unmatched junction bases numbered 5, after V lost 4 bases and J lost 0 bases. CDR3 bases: TGTGCCACCAGTGACCCCGGGACAGGGAACCAAGAGACCCAGTACTTC. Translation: CATSDPGTGNQETQYF.

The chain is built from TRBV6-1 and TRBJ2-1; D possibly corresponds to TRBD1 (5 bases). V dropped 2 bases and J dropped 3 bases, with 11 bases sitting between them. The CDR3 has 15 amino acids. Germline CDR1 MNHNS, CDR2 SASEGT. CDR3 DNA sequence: TGTGCCAGCAGTGAACTTGGACAACACTACAATGAGCAGTTCTTC. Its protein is CASSELGQHYNEQFF.

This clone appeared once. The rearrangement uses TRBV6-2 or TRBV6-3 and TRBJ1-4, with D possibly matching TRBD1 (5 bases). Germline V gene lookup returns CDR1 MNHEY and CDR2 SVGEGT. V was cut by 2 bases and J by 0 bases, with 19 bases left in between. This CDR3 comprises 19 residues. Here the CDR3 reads CASSYQARASVTTNEKLFF. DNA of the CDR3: TGTGCCAGCAGTTACCAGGCCAGGGCATCGGTTACAACTAATGAAAAACTGTTTTTT.

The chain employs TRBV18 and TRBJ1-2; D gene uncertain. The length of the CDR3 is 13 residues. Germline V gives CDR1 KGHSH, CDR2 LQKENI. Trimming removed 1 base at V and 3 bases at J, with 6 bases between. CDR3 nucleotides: TGTGCCAGCTCACCACGGCAAGACTATGGCTACACCTTC. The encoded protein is CASSPRQDYGYTF.

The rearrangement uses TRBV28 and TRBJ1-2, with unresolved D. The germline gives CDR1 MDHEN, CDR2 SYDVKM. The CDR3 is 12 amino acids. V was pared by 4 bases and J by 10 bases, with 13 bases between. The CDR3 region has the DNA TGTGCCAGCAGTTCCAGCGGACGGGTCTACACCTTC. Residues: CASSSSGRVYTF.

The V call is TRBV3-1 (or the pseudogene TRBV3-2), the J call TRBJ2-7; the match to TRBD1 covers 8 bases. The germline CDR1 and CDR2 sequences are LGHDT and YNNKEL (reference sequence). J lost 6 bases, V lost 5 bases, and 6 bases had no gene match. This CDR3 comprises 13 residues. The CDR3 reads CASSSSTGVEQYF. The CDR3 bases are TGTGCCAGCAGCTCTTCGACAGGGGTCGAGCAGTACTTC.

The CDR3 DNA is TGTGCCAGCAGCCCAGGGGGGATGTATGGCTACACCTTC. Its protein product is CASSPGGMYGYTF. This rearrangement joins TRBV6-5 to TRBJ1-2; 7 bases line up with TRBD1. The CDR3 has 13 residues. The germline CDR1 and CDR2 sequences are MNHEY and SVGAGI. The trim removed 6 bases at V and 5 bases at J, leaving 6 bases unmatched.

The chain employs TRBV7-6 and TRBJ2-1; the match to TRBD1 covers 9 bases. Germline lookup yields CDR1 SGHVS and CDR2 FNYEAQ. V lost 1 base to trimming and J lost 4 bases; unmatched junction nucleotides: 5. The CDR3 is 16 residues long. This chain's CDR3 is CASSLESGTGYNEQFF. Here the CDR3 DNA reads TGTGCCAGCAGCTTAGAGTCCGGGACAGGGTACAATGAGCAGTTCTTC.

The DNA for the CDR3 is TGTGCCAGCAGTCCCTCTAGCGGGGGGGCCCATGAGCAGTTCTTC. Protein sequence: CASSPSSGGAHEQFF. The genes are TRBV28 and TRBJ2-1; 12 positions match TRBD2. CDR1 and CDR2 (germline): MDHEN, SYDVKM. This CDR3 is 15 amino acids long. V lost 5 bases, J lost 8 bases, and 7 bases stayed unmatched.

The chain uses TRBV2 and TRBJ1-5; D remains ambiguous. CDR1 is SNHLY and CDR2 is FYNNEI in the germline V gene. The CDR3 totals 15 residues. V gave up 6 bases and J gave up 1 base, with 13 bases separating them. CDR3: CASSWTGRSNQPQHF. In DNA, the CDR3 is TGTGCCAGCAGCTGGACCGGGAGGAGCAATCAGCCCCAGCATTTT.

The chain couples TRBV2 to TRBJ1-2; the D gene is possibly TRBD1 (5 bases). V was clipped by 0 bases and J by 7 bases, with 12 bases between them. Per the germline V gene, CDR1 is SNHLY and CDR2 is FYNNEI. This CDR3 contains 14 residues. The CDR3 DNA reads TGTGCCAGCAGTGAAGCGACAGACGGTTTTGGCTACACCTTC. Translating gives CASSEATDGFGYTF.

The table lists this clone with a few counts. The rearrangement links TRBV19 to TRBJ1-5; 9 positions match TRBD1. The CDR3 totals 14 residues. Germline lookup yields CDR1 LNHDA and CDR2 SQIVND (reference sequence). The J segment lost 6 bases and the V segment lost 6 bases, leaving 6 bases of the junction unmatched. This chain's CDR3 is CASRETGGSQPQHF. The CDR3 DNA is TGTGCCAGTAGAGAAACAGGGGGCAGTCAGCCCCAGCATTTT.

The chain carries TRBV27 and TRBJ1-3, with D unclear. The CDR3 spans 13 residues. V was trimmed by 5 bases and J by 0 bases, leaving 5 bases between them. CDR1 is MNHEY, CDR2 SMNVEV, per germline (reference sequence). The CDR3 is CASSLSSGNTIYF. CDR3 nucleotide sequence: TGTGCCAGCAGTCTAAGCTCTGGAAACACCATATATTTT.

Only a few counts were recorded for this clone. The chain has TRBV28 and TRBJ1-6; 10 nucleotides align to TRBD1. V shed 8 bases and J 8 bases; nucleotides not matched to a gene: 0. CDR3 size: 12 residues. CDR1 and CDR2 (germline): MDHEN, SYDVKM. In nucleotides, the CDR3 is TGTGCCAGCGGGACAGGGGATTCACCCCTCCACTTT. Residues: CASGTGDSPLHF.